This TCR beta chain appears in the sequencing data of a study of CD8+CD57+ T cells in acquired aplastic anemia. This clonotype was recorded many times. V shed 4 bases and J shed 0 bases, with 20 bases lying between them. CDR1 is SGHDN, CDR2 FVKESK, per germline. CDR3 size: 18 residues. The template for TCR beta VDJ and CDR3 sequence profiling was genomic DNA. One entry per CDR3 protein results from TCRdb running MiXCR on the reads. The sample yields about 270,000 distinct CDR3 sequences, 45% to 65% seen once. Sequences were obtained from sorted CD4+, CD8+, or CD8+CD57+ T cells (not recorded which) from PBMCs. The chain is built from TRBV14 and TRBJ2-3, with no clear D. The source is a human donor with severe aplastic anemia or a healthy control (not recorded which). In DNA, the CDR3 is TGTGCCAGCAGCCCCCCCTCTCGAGCGAGTAGAAGCACAGATACGCAGTATTTT. Residues: CASSPPSRASRSTDTQYF.